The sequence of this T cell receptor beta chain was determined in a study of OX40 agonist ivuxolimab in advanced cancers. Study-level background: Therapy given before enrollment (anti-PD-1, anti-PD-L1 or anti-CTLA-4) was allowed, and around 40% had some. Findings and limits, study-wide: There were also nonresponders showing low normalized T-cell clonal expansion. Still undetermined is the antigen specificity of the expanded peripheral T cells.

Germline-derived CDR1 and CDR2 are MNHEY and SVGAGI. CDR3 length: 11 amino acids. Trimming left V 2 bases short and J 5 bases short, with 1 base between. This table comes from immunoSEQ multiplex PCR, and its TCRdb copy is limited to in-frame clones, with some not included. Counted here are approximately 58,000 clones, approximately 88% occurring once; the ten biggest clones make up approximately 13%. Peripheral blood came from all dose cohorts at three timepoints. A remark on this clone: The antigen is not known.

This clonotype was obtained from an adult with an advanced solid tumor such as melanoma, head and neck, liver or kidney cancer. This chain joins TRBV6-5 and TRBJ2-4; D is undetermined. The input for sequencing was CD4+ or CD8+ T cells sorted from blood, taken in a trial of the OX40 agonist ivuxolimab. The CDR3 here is CASSYENIQYF. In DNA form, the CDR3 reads TGTGCCAGCAGTTACGAAAACATTCAGTACTTC.